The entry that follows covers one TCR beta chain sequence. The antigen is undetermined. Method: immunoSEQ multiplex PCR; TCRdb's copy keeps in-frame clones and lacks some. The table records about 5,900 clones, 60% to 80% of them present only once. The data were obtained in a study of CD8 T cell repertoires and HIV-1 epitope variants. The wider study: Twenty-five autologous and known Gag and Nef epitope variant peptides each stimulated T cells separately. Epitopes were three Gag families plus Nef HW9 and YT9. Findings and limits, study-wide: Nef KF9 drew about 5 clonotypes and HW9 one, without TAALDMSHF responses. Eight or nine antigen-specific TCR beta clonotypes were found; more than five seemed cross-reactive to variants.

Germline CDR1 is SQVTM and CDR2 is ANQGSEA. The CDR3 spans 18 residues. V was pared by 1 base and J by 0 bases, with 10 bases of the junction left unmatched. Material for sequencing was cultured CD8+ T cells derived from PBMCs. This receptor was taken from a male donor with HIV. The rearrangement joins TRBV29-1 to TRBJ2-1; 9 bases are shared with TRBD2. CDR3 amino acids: CSVEGRREGLSSYNEQFF. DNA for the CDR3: TGCAGCGTTGAAGGGCGGCGGGAGGGCTTGAGCTCCTACAATGAGCAGTTCTTC.